These T cell receptor beta chains were read from a single sample in a study of blood T cells in healthy people across ages. TCRdb re-called the 5' RACE reads through MiXCR, storing one row per CDR3 protein. Counted here are around 2 million distinct CDR3 sequences, approximately 39% occurring once; the ten biggest clones make up 20% to 25%. The source material was blood. The receptors were gathered from a human donor in good health. CDR3s include the opening cysteine and the closing phenylalanine or tryptophan. D genes are given only for firm matches. Where a row states a size, it is once, few, many or the class of an expanded clone; other rows omit it.

j_call cdr3_length clone_size d_call v_call cdr3_nt cdr3_aa
TRBJ1-6 15 few - TRBV5-1 TGCGCCAGCAGCCCCGGACCCTTGGGGGATCCACCCCTCCACTTT CASSPGPLGDPPLHF
TRBJ2-3 12 - - TRBV20-1 TGCAGTGCTAATGGTCTAAGAGATACGCAGTATTTT CSANGLRDTQYF
TRBJ2-3 14 - - TRBV7-9 TGTGCCAGCAGCTCAGGAGGGGGCTGGGGTACGCAGTATTTT CASSSGGGWGTQYF
TRBJ2-1 17 - TRBD2 TRBV12-3/TRBV12-4 TGTGCCAGCAGCTACCCTGAGGGGACTAGCGGGTCCAATGAGCAGTTCTTC CASSYPEGTSGSNEQFF
TRBJ2-5 15 - - TRBV4-1 TGCGCCAGCAGCCAAGGGTCTGGGGGTTGGGATGAGCAGTACTTC CASSQGSGGWDEQYF
TRBJ2-5 16 - TRBD2 TRBV20-1 TGCAGTGCTAGACTACTAGCGACCGCGGGCCAAGAGACCCAGTACTTC CSARLLATAGQETQYF
TRBJ2-2 19 - - TRBV9 TGTGCCAGCAGCGTAGCTGGCGTAGCGGCCGGTAAGGTTGGCGGGGAGCTGTTTTTT CASSVAGVAAGKVGGELFF
TRBJ1-2 12 few - TRBV11-2 TGTGCCAGCAGCCCCCTGCTGCGAGGCTACACCTTC CASSPLLRGYTF
TRBJ1-5 15 - - TRBV6-2/TRBV6-3 TGTTCCAGCAGTACCACCGGGACGGGCAATCAGCCCCAGCATTTT CSSSTTGTGNQPQHF
TRBJ2-7 13 few - TRBV7-2 TGTGCCAGCAGCTCCTATATAATCTACGAGCAGTACTTC CASSSYIIYEQYF
TRBJ2-1 12 few - TRBV24-1 TGTGCCACCAGTGGACCCGGGAATGAGCAGTTCTTC CATSGPGNEQFF
TRBJ2-7 15 few TRBD2 TRBV4-2 TGTGCCAGCAGCCCCTCGGTGGCTAGCGGGAACGAGCAGTACTTC CASSPSVASGNEQYF
TRBJ2-7 14 - TRBD1 TRBV5-1 TGCGCCAGCAGCGAATGGGACAGCTCCTACGAGCAGTACTTC CASSEWDSSYEQYF
TRBJ1-1 15 - - TRBV7-3 TGTGCCAGCAGCCAAAGGAGAGGGGAGAACACTGAAGCTTTCTTT CASSQRRGENTEAFF
TRBJ2-5 18 - TRBD2 TRBV20-1 TGCAGTGCTTTTATATTAGTAGCGGGGGGGCCCGGTTCGGAGACCCAGTACTTC CSAFILVAGGPGSETQYF
TRBJ2-3 14 many TRBD1 TRBV29-1 TGCAGCGTTGGGGGGACAGGGGGCACAGATACGCAGTATTTT CSVGGTGGTDTQYF
TRBJ2-3 14 - - TRBV7-9 TGTGCCAGCATGCCGCGGGGAATAACAGATACGCAGTATTTT CASMPRGITDTQYF
TRBJ2-1 16 few TRBD2 TRBV9 TGTGCCAGCAGCGTCCTAGCGGGGGGTACCTACAATGAGCAGTTCTTC CASSVLAGGTYNEQFF
TRBJ1-4 14 - - TRBV20-1 TGCAGTGCGCGTAATTCAGGGAACAATGAAAAACTGTTTTTT CSARNSGNNEKLFF
TRBJ2-7 14 - - TRBV18 TGTGCCAGCTCACCCTCGGCCAGGGCCCACGAGCAGTACTTC CASSPSARAHEQYF
TRBJ2-5 14 few - TRBV28 TGTGCCAGCAGTACGCAGGGGTACGGAGAGACCCAGTACTTC CASSTQGYGETQYF
TRBJ2-1 14 - - TRBV5-1 TGCGCCAGCAGGCTAACGGGGGCGAACAATGAGCAGTTCTTC CASRLTGANNEQFF
TRBJ2-6 17 few - TRBV5-1 TGCGCCAGCAGCTTGCGACAGGCCATCTCTGGGGCCAACGTCCTGACTTTC CASSLRQAISGANVLTF
TRBJ1-4 14 - - TRBV11-2 TGTGCCAGCAGCCTCCAAGGGGGGAGAGAAAAACTGTTTTTT CASSLQGGREKLFF
TRBJ2-1 18 few - TRBV7-8 TGTGCCAGCAGCCGTCGGGACTCCCAAATTAGCTCCTACAATGAGCAGTTCTTC CASSRRDSQISSYNEQFF
TRBJ2-7 15 - TRBD2 TRBV9 TGTGCCAGCAGCGTAGGTAGCGGGGTCTCCTACGAGCAGTACTTC CASSVGSGVSYEQYF
TRBJ2-3 15 - - TRBV5-6 TGTGCCAGCAGCTTGGGGAGGGCCAGGGCAGATACGCAGTATTTT CASSLGRARADTQYF
TRBJ1-1 13 - - TRBV12-3/TRBV12-4 TGTGCCAGCAGGGGGACTGTGAACACTGAAGCTTTCTTT CASRGTVNTEAFF
TRBJ2-4 18 - - TRBV7-2 TGTGCCAGCAGCGTAGCAGGGGGGGGGCGTTTTAGCTACAATGAGCAGTACTTC CASSVAGGGRFSYNEQYF
TRBJ2-3 14 - - TRBV15 TGTGCCACCTCGTCCGAGGTCTGGCCAGATACGCAGTATTTT CATSSEVWPDTQYF
TRBJ2-3 15 few - TRBV6-5 TGTGCCAGCAGTTACTCAGAGGGGGGCACAGATACGCGGTATTTT CASSYSEGGTDTRYF
TRBJ2-7 14 few TRBD2 TRBV7-2 TGTGCCAGCAGCTCCCGGGGGGTACCCTACGAGCAGTACTTC CASSSRGVPYEQYF
TRBJ1-2 13 - - TRBV29-1 TGCAGCGTTGGGGATCCCAGGGTCGATGGCTACACCTTC CSVGDPRVDGYTF